The subject of this entry is one TCR beta chain. Its target is unknown. The sample belongs to a study of beta chain features in type 1 diabetes. The overall study: Regarding age, gender and cell yields, patients proved similar to healthy donors.

Study results and caveats: Cells with high TCR expression could be over-represented when cDNA is sequenced.

The authors sorted CD4+ naive, central memory, regulatory and stem cell-like memory cells via CD45RO/CCR7/CD25/CD127/CD95/CD27. Germline loops: CDR1 SGHTA, CDR2 FQGNSA. The CDR3 length is 13 residues. V lost 3 bases, J lost 6 bases, and 9 bases lay in between. Every isolated RNA sample was fully reverse transcribed, so sequencing captured expressed TCRB transcripts. This table comes from immunoSEQ multiplex PCR, and its TCRdb copy is limited to in-frame clones, with some not included. In the table there are fewer than 350,000 clones, 8% of which are singletons. This chain joins TRBV7-2 and TRBJ2-1; D uncertain. This receptor was identified in a woman aged 18-29 years in good health. Specimen: central memory CD4+ T cells from blood. CDR3 DNA: TGTGCCAGCAGCTTTGGCAGAGCCAATGAGCAGTTCTTC. The encoded protein is CASSFGRANEQFF.